This is a list of T cell receptor beta chains from one sample in a study of tissue T cells after allogeneic stem cell transplantation. TCRdb keeps only in-frame clones here, not all; method: immunoSEQ multiplex PCR. This sample carries around 4,100 clones, under 70% of them seen once, and the ten largest clones take 18%. The specimen comprised tissue from the esophagus, sampled at autopsy. The receptors were gathered from a female donor over 55 with lung cancer. CDR3s include the opening cysteine and the closing phenylalanine or tryptophan.

v_call	j_call	cdr3_aa
TRBV6-2/TRBV6-3	TRBJ1-2	CASSYNMPGYGYTF
TRBV7-2	TRBJ1-4	CASSETYRTEKLFF
TRBV11-2	TRBJ1-1	CASSPIRGLNTEAFF
TRBV11-1	TRBJ2-7	CASSLSFQGKQYF
TRBV28	TRBJ1-1	CASSHSPRVRTEAFF
TRBV11-3	TRBJ1-6	CASTSKQGPRSPLHF
TRBV21-1	TRBJ1-5	CASSKLVRTGEGKRNQPQHF
TRBV2	TRBJ1-1	CASHNRGRNTEAFF
TRBV21-1	TRBJ1-4	CASSRRQVSAWEKLFF
TRBV11-2	TRBJ2-3	CASSLVPQGRRADTQYF
TRBV27	TRBJ2-1	CASSSPRTGPEAQFF
TRBV6-5	TRBJ1-2	CASSKTGWVGGYTF
TRBV2	TRBJ2-3	CASSEDSQLHTDTQYF
TRBV19	TRBJ2-7	CASSIAGVSYEQYF
TRBV7-9	TRBJ1-5	CASSLLGSGNQPQHF
TRBV3-1/TRBV3-2	TRBJ2-2	CASSPFPGGSGRAWTGELFF
TRBV19	TRBJ1-5	CASSSRQGGNQPQHF
TRBV19	TRBJ2-7	CASSTQLLAPGKQYF
TRBV5-1	TRBJ2-1	CASRSLAGGYYNEQFF
TRBV7-9	TRBJ1-2	CASDPGQGAYGYTF
TRBV24-1	TRBJ1-5	CATSGGANQPQHF
TRBV30	TRBJ2-3	CAWSKVGEGGDTQYF
TRBV2	TRBJ1-1	CASTWTVAMNTEAFF
TRBV7-2	TRBJ1-6	CASSPDPGSPLHF
TRBV9	TRBJ2-1	CASSVGGASYNEQFF
TRBV10-1	TRBJ1-1	CASRGTGTEAFF
TRBV5-1	TRBJ1-2	CASSPSTSSRYGYTF
TRBV2	TRBJ2-7	CASSVYSQSYEQYF
TRBV6-1	TRBJ2-7	CASSEWSGYAYEQYF
TRBV4-1	TRBJ2-3	CASSQTSGGALKQYF
TRBV6-5	TRBJ2-1	CASSYSMRNEQFF